Each of the 14 T cell receptor beta chains below was sequenced from the same sample in a study of blood T cell repertoires in COVID-19. Measured with immunoSEQ multiplex PCR; TCRdb has only the in-frame clones, and not every one. This table has 100,000 or so clones, 65% to 90% appearing once. Specimen: peripheral blood. These receptors originate from a man aged 45-65 years with acute or convalescent COVID-19.

This clone appeared once. The chain combines TRBV30 with TRBJ1-3; perhaps TRBD1 as D (6 bases). The CDR3 extends over 12 amino acids. Germline V gene lookup returns CDR1 GTSNPN and CDR2 SVGIG (reference sequence). V shed 5 bases and J shed 3 bases, with 8 bases lying between them. Written as DNA, the CDR3 is TGTGCCTGGCAGGGGTTTGGAAACACCATATATTTT. Protein: CAWQGFGNTIYF.

Comment on this clone: The junction shows a germline mismatch at one end, possibly a read error. This chain links TRBV18 with TRBJ1-2, with D perhaps matching TRBD1 (5 bases). The CDR3 runs 12 residues. CDR1 is KGHSH and CDR2 is LQKENI in the germline V gene. CDR3 amino acids: CASSPGGTSLGF. The CDR3 DNA is TGTGCCAGCTCACCGGGAGGGACCTCCTTAGGCTTC. Together with reference TRBV18 and TRBJ1-2, the CDR3 gives the full variable domain: NAGVMQNPRHLVRRRGQEARLRCSPMKGHSHVYWYRQLPEEGLKFMVYLQKENIIDESGMPKERFSAEFPKEGPSILRIQQVVRGDSAAYFCASSPGGTSLGFGSGTRLTVV.

The chain is built from TRBV18 and TRBJ1-2; 7 nucleotides align to TRBD1. The CDR3 has 14 residues. Germline V gene sequence: CDR1 KGHSH, CDR2 LQKENI. V shed 2 bases, J shed 4 bases, and the junction held 4 bases outside the gene matches. The CDR3 loop reads CASSPGTDGYGYTF. CDR3 coding DNA: TGTGCCAGCTCACCAGGGACAGACGGCTATGGCTACACCTTC.

The chain is built from TRBV18 and TRBJ1-5; D is unresolved. Trimming cost V 6 bases and J 2 bases, with 8 bases left between them. The CDR3 spans 13 residues. Per the germline V gene, CDR1 is KGHSH and CDR2 is LQKENI. CDR3 nucleotide sequence: TGTGCCAGCTCGCGTACAGGCAATCAGCCCCAGCATTTT. Translating gives CASSRTGNQPQHF.

This chain joins TRBV4-2 and TRBJ2-5; 10 nucleotides match TRBD1. J was trimmed by 4 bases and V by 4 bases; bases with no gene match: 6. CDR3 size: 15 residues. Germline V gives CDR1 LGHNA, CDR2 YNFKEQ. CDR3 in amino acids: CASSPRDRGLETQYF. CDR3 DNA sequence: TGTGCCAGCAGCCCACGGGACAGGGGTTTAGAGACCCAGTACTTC.

The J gene is TRBJ1-2, the V gene TRBV12-3 or TRBV12-4; no clear D gene. Trimming left V 3 bases short and J 3 bases short, with 5 bases between. This CDR3 comprises 12 residues. CDR3 DNA: TGTGCCAGCAGTTTTTCGGACTATGGCTACACCTTC. Its protein product is CASSFSDYGYTF.

The chain couples TRBV5-4 to TRBJ2-7; TRBD1 matches 11 bases. CDR3 length: 15 residues. V gave up 2 bases and J gave up 3 bases; unmatched junction bases: 4. CDR1 is SGHNT and CDR2 is YYREEE in the germline V gene (reference sequence). The CDR3 region has the DNA TGTGCCAGCAGCTTCGGACAGGGGGCTCACTACGAGCAGTACTTC. Translated, it gives CASSFGQGAHYEQYF.

This clone was seen once. The chain employs TRBV28 and TRBJ2-5; D is perhaps TRBD1 (6 bases). The CDR3 contains 13 residues. Trimming left V 7 bases short and J 0 bases short, with 9 bases between. CDR1 and CDR2 (germline): MDHEN, SYDVKM. The CDR3 here is CASNTGYQETQYF. CDR3 nucleotide sequence: TGTGCCAGCAATACAGGGTACCAAGAGACCCAGTACTTC. Complete variable domain (other parts from reference TRBV28 and TRBJ2-5): DVKVTQSSRYLVKRTGEKVFLECVQDMDHENMFWYRQDPGLGLRLIYFSYDVKMKEKGDIPEGYSVSREKKERFSLILESASTNQTSMYLCASNTGYQETQYFGPGTRLLVL.

This clone was recorded a few times. This chain joins TRBV7-9 and TRBJ2-1, with 10 bases fitting TRBD2. The germline gives CDR1 SEHNR, CDR2 FQNEAQ (reference sequence). Unmatched junction bases numbered 10, after V lost 5 bases and J lost 6 bases. The CDR3 has 16 amino acids. CDR3 sequence: CASSLGLAERGNEQFF. In DNA form, the CDR3 reads TGTGCCAGCAGCCTTGGACTAGCGGAGCGGGGCAATGAGCAGTTCTTC.

This rearrangement joins TRBV5-4 to TRBJ1-1; no firm D call. Germline CDR1 and CDR2: SGHNT and YYREEE (reference sequence). The CDR3 length is 14 residues. The V gene lost 0 bases and the J gene lost 1 base, with 7 bases spanning the gap. CDR3 coding DNA: TGTGCCAGCAGCTTGGCGCGGCAGAACACTGAAGCTTTCTTT. Protein sequence: CASSLARQNTEAFF.

The J gene is TRBJ1-1, the V gene TRBV6-4; no reliable D call. Germline CDR1 reads MRHNA; CDR2 reads SNTAGT. This CDR3 contains 13 residues. Trimming stripped 2 bases from V and 7 bases from J, with 11 bases between. The CDR3 nucleotides are TGTGCCAGCAGTGACCCAACTACTCGTGAAGCTTTCTTT. Residues: CASSDPTTREAFF.

The CDR3 loop is CASSKRGGGELFF. DNA for the CDR3: TGTGCCAGCAGCAAAAGGGGGGGCGGGGAGCTGTTTTTT. The chain recombines TRBV12-3 or TRBV12-4 with TRBJ2-2; tentative D call: TRBD2 (7 bases). V dropped 6 bases and J dropped 7 bases, with 12 bases sitting between them. The CDR3 is 13 amino acids.

The genes are TRBV5-1 and TRBJ2-7; 9 nucleotides match TRBD2. Germline-derived CDR1 and CDR2 are SGHRS and YFSETQ. The CDR3 extends over 15 amino acids. With V trimmed by 4 bases and J by 2 bases, 7 bases remained unmatched. For the CDR3, the DNA is TGCGCCAGCAGCAAAGCGGGGGGCCTCACCTACGAGCAGTACTTC. It specifies CASSKAGGLTYEQYF.

The rearrangement uses TRBV6-6 and TRBJ2-4; D is uncertain. CDR3 length: 12 amino acids. Looked up from germline, CDR1 is MNHNY and CDR2 is SVGAGI (reference sequence). The ends were cut back, 6 bases at V and 7 bases at J, with 10 bases in the middle. The CDR3 bases are TGTGCCAGCAGAGCAGAGAGGAACATTCAGTACTTC. Translating it yields CASRAERNIQYF.